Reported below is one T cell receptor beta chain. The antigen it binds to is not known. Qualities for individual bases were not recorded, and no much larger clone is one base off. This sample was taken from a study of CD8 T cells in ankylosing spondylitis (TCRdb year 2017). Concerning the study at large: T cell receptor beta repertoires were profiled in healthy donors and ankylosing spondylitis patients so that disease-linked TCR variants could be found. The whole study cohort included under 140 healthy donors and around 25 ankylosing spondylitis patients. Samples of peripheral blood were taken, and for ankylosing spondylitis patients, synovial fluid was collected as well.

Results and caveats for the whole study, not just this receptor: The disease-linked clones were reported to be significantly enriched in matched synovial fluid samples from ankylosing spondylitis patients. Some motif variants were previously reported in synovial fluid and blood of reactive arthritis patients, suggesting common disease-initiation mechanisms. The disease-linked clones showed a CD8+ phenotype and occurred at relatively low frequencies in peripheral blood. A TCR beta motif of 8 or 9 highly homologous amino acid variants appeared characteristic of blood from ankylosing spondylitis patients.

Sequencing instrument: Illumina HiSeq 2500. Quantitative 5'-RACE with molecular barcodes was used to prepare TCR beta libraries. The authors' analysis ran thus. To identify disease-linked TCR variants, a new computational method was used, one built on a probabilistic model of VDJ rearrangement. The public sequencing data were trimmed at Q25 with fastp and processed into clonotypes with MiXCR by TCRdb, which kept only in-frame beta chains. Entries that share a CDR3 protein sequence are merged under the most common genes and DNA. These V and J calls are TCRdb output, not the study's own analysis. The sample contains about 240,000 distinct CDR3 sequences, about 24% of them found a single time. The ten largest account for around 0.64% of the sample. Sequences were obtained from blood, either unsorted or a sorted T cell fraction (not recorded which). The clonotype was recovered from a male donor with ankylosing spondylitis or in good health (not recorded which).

CDR3 sequence: CASSFYTSGQTFF. The DNA sequence is TGTGCCAGCAGCTTCTATACTAGCGGGCAGACGTTCTTC. The V and J genes are TRBV7-6 and TRBJ2-1; the central 9 bases match TRBD2. From its cysteine to its phenylalanine, the CDR3 spans 13 amino acids. The DNA shown is the 39-base CDR3, in frame from base 1. Relative to germline, V is missing 3 bases and J is missing 15 bases, with 9 bases of the junction outside any gene match. The germline V gene sets CDR1 to SGHVS and CDR2 to FNYEAQ.